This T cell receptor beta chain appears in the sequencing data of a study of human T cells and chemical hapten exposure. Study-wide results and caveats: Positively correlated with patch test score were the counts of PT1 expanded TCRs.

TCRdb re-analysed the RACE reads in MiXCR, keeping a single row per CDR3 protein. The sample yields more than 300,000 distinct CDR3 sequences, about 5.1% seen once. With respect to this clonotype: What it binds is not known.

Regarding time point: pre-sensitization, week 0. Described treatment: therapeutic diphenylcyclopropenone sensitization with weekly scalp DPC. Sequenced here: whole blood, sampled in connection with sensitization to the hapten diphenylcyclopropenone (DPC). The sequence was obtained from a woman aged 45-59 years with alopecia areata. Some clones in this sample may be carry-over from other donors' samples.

CDR3 region: CATSGSLAGETDTQYF. CDR3 DNA sequence: TGTGCCACCAGTGGAAGTCTAGCGGGAGAAACAGATACGCAGTATTTT. The chain carries TRBV24-1 and TRBJ2-3; 10 bases are shared with TRBD2. The CDR3 extends over 16 amino acids. The V and J ends lost 5 bases and 3 bases, in that order; junction bases with no gene match: 7. In germline, CDR1 is KGHDR, CDR2 SFDVKD.